This is a list of T cell receptor beta chains from one sample in a study of T cell responses to AZD1222 COVID-19 vaccine. The protocol was immunoSEQ multiplex PCR, while the TCRdb copy is restricted to in-frame clones and leaves out a portion. The sample includes 150,000 to 200,000 clones, 85% to 95% of them seen just once. Sequencing used peripheral blood, obtained on day 0 of AZD1222 vaccination. Source of these receptors: an adult in good health. Each CDR3 is given with its conserved first and last residue.

v_gene	CDR3aa
TRBV29-1	CSVAGTGGNTEAFF
TRBV7-9	CASSLGRARTDTQYF
TRBV3-1/TRBV3-2	CASRFRQNTEAFF
TRBV2	CASSWDRTTAGELFF
TRBV19	CASSMAKNTEAFF
TRBV5-1	CASSPRTYNEQFF
TRBV6-5	CASSYTPGPSNTEAFF
TRBV7-3	CASSLWLNTEAFF
TRBV5-4	CASSLYYEQYF
TRBV27	CASSLTGAPRQPQHF
TRBV6-1	CASSEASDNEQFF
TRBV11-2	CASSLVAGSSGPYEQYF
TRBV4-2	CASSQSGTVAEAFF
TRBV18	CASSDRVLGANVLTF
TRBV6-5	CASSSGVKARETQYF
TRBV19	CASSSRQGASEKLFF
TRBV5-1	CASSLGPGLSSYEQYF
TRBV4-3	CASSQDWGSGNTIYF
TRBV2	CASKGQGAIAGQPQHF
TRBV6-5	CASRATDSNYGYTF
TRBV7-2	CASSSFRGGNTEAFF
TRBV7-9	CASSLQAINTEAFF
TRBV28	CASTSLATSSYNEQFF
TRBV5-1	CASSLGHRSSGNTIYF
TRBV5-4	CATHAGSIGAGNTEAFF
TRBV27	CASSLSGQGAAGANVLTF
TRBV29-1	CSVEGTGPYYGYTF
TRBV18	CASSPPAGLATHEQFF
TRBV20-1	CSASPWDRGSYETQYF
TRBV6-1	CASSEELAGAYEQYF
TRBV27	CASSSGGWYSNQPQHF
TRBV30	CAWSKGPNTGELFF
TRBV21-1	CASGKGTEAFF
TRBV30	CAWIWTANTEAFF
TRBV3-1/TRBV3-2	CASSQGQPFDEQYF
TRBV19	CASSPRQGFQLNYGYTF
TRBV5-1	CASSFLAGGPGEQFF
TRBV1	CTSSPKQGAGDGYTF
TRBV10-3	CATGEGTKETQYF
TRBV5-1	CASSLADFLTDTQYF
TRBV7-2	CASSLSRASNTEAFF
TRBV12-3/TRBV12-4	CASSLGPGNTIYF
TRBV20-1	CSASVPGRDYGYTF
TRBV13	CASSSGSQAIQETQYF